This T cell receptor beta chain was sequenced for a study of shared clonotypes between healthy human individuals. Here immunoSEQ multiplex PCR was the method, and the copy in TCRdb shows in-frame clones only, minus some. This repertoire shows some 2,100,000 clones, just over 90% found once; its top ten account for about 1.5%. V dropped 3 bases and J dropped 0 bases, with 9 bases sitting between them. This CDR3 comprises 15 residues. CDR1 and CDR2 (germline): LNHDA, SQIVND (reference sequence). The naive CD8 fraction comprised CD45RO-negative cells positively selected for CCR7 and excluded terminally differentiated effector memory CD45RA+ cells.

The material sequenced was naive CD8+ T cells from PBMCs. This sequence was found in a man between 18 and 35 years old in good health. Some clones in this sample may be carry-over from other donors' samples. V is TRBV19 and J is TRBJ1-5, with D possibly matching TRBD1 (5 bases). In nucleotides, the CDR3 is TGTGCCAGTAGTATCAGGGACCTTAGCAATCAGCCCCAGCATTTT. This codes for CASSIRDLSNQPQHF.